The rows below give T cell receptor beta chains drawn from one sample of a study of blood T cell repertoires in COVID-19. Profiling relied on immunoSEQ multiplex PCR, and the TCRdb table lists in-frame clones only, not all of them. This table has under 250,000 clones, approximately 86% appearing once. Sequenced: peripheral blood. The receptors were gathered from a woman between 55 and 75 years old who had recovered from COVID-19. Each CDR3 is given with its conserved first and last residue. D genes are given only for firm matches. Not all rows give a size; the values are once, few, many and, for expanded clones, a class.

abundance	d_gene	v_gene	j_gene	CDR3aa	CDR3nt
few	TRBD1	TRBV6-5	TRBJ1-2	CASKGGRNYGYTF	TGTGCCAGCAAAGGGGGCCGGAACTATGGCTACACCTTC
-	-	TRBV19	TRBJ2-3	CASSNRFTDTQYF	TGTGCCAGTAGCAACAGATTCACAGATACGCAGTATTTT
-	-	TRBV3-1/TRBV3-2	TRBJ1-3	CASSQEQAASGNTIYF	TGTGCCAGCAGCCAAGAACAGGCCGCCTCTGGAAACACCATATATTTT
-	TRBD1	TRBV29-1	TRBJ2-1	CSGGTGAENEQFF	TGCAGCGGGGGGACAGGGGCGGAAAATGAGCAGTTCTTC
-	-	TRBV9	TRBJ1-5	CASSPTGLNNQPQHF	TGTGCCAGCAGCCCGACAGGCTTAAACAATCAGCCCCAGCATTTT
-	-	TRBV5-6	TRBJ1-2	CASRMGGSGTTYGYTF	TGTGCCAGCAGAATGGGGGGTTCAGGGACTACCTATGGCTACACCTTC
-	-	TRBV18	TRBJ1-4	CASSPRGVHEKLFF	TGTGCCAGCTCACCTCGCGGAGTACATGAAAAACTGTTTTTT
-	-	TRBV11-2	TRBJ2-7	CASSIRRGYEQYF	TGTGCCAGCAGCATCCGACGCGGTTACGAGCAGTACTTC
-	-	TRBV11-2	TRBJ2-7	CASSPAGAASSYEQYF	TGTGCCAGCAGCCCTGCGGGGGCAGCCTCCTCCTACGAGCAGTACTTC
once	-	TRBV18	TRBJ2-5	CASSPGQPKETQYF	TGTGCCAGCTCACCAGGACAGCCGAAAGAGACCCAGTACTTC
-	TRBD2	TRBV5-8	TRBJ2-5	CASSLGASGGQETQYF	TGTGCCAGCAGCTTGGGCGCTAGCGGGGGGCAAGAGACCCAGTACTTC
-	-	TRBV15	TRBJ1-1	CATSRAAAGKAFF	TGTGCCACCAGCAGAGCGGCGGCGGGTAAAGCTTTCTTT
once	-	TRBV20-1	TRBJ1-5	CSASQGNQPQHF	TGCAGTGCTAGTCAGGGCAATCAGCCCCAGCATTTT
-	TRBD1	TRBV25-1	TRBJ2-3	CASSPFSGGSDTQYF	TGTGCCAGCAGCCCATTTTCAGGGGGTTCAGATACGCAGTATTTT
-	-	TRBV5-5	TRBJ2-2	CASSSGQLFVGELFF	TGTGCCAGCAGCTCAGGTCAGCTTTTCGTCGGGGAGCTGTTTTTT
-	-	TRBV28	TRBJ1-2	CASRTTDSLYGYTF	TGTGCCAGCAGGACCACGGACAGCCTCTATGGCTACACCTTC
-	-	TRBV12-5	TRBJ1-2	CASGSSGGEGGYTF	TGTGCTAGTGGTTCCAGTGGGGGGGAGGGTGGCTACACCTTC
-	-	TRBV3-1/TRBV3-2	TRBJ2-3	CASSQGGWAITQYF	TGTGCCAGCAGCCAAGGTGGGTGGGCCATTACGCAGTATTTT
-	-	TRBV19	TRBJ1-1	CASSLLRQSDTEAFF	TGTGCCAGTAGTCTCCTGAGACAGTCTGACACTGAAGCTTTCTTT
-	TRBD2	TRBV2	TRBJ2-7	CASSALRGAGYEQYF	TGTGCCAGCAGTGCCCTGCGGGGGGCGGGCTACGAGCAGTACTTC
-	TRBD1	TRBV4-2	TRBJ1-4	CASSQLTRDSISF	TGTGCCAGCAGCCAACTAACCCGGGACAGTATCAGCTTT